This record concerns one TCR beta chain sequence. These data are taken from a study of shared clonotypes between healthy human individuals. This CDR3 region has 16 residues. Germline lookup yields CDR1 MNHEY and CDR2 SMNVEV (reference sequence). After removal of 4 bases from V and 3 bases from J, the junction contained 11 bases not matched to a gene. The table came from immunoSEQ multiplex PCR; TCRdb's copy has only in-frame clones and leaves some out. Of about 2.2 million clones listed, 93% are singletons. Terminally differentiated effector memory CD45RA+ cells were left out of the naive CD8 fraction, which was CD45RO-negative and positively selected for CCR7. All the donors were Caucasian adults who lived in Nashville, Tennessee.

The origin of this receptor is a man aged 18 to 35 in good health. Some clones in this sample may be carry-over from other donors' samples. The sample consisted of naive CD8+ T cells from PBMCs. The V gene is TRBV27, the J gene TRBJ2-7, with 8 nucleotides matching TRBD1. This CDR3 reads CASSSRQGRLIYEQYF. The CDR3 DNA is TGTGCCAGCAGTTCCCGACAGGGGAGGTTGATCTACGAGCAGTACTTC.